Listed here are 23 T cell receptor beta chains from one sample, sequenced in a study of control samples from healthy donors and cancer patients. Clones were read by immunoSEQ multiplex PCR, and TCRdb kept only the in-frame ones, dropping some. The sample yields about 250,000 clones, roughly 80% seen once. The sequenced material came from PBMCs. Source of these receptors: a woman in her fifties or sixties with lung cancer.

The J gene is TRBJ2-3, the V gene TRBV3-1 (or the pseudogene TRBV3-2); D perhaps matches TRBD2 (7 bases). The ends were cut back, 1 base at V and 1 base at J, with 15 bases in the middle. Germline V gene lookup returns CDR1 LGHDT and CDR2 YNNKEL (reference sequence). CDR3 length: 17 residues. CDR3: CASSQARTRGGTDTQYF. The CDR3 DNA follows: TGTGCCAGCAGCCAAGCCCGGACTAGGGGGGGCACAGATACGCAGTATTTT.

This clone showed up just once. V gene TRBV6-4 combines with J gene TRBJ1-1; 7 bases are shared with TRBD1. Germline V CDR1 and CDR2: MRHNA, SNTAGT. After removal of 5 bases from V and 3 bases from J, the junction contained 9 bases not matched to a gene. CDR3 length equals 15 residues. Here the CDR3 reads CASSKDNRGYTEAFF. CDR3 nucleotide sequence: TGTGCCAGCAGTAAAGACAACAGGGGTTACACTGAAGCTTTCTTT.

The chain is built from TRBV10-3 and TRBJ1-5, with TRBD1 as a possible D gene (5 bases). The CDR3 loop spans 13 amino acids. The germline V gene has CDR1 ENHRY and CDR2 SYGVKD. Deletions cut 2 bases from V and 6 bases from J, with 8 bases between. CDR3 coding DNA: TGTGCCATCAGTGAGGGGGACTTTCAGCCCCAGCATTTT. Protein: CAISEGDFQPQHF.

In this sample, this clone turned up once. The rearrangement joins TRBV3-1 (or the pseudogene TRBV3-2) to TRBJ1-3; D is ambiguous. V was shortened by 1 base and J by 5 bases, with 0 bases between the two germline ends. The CDR3 is 11 amino acids. The germline gives CDR1 LGHDT, CDR2 YNNKEL (reference sequence). The CDR3 bases are TGTGCCAGCAGCCAAGGAAACACCATATATTTT. This gives the protein CASSQGNTIYF.

The CDR3 DNA sequence: TGTGCCACCCATCCGGACAGGGGTGACACCATATATTTT. Translating it yields CATHPDRGDTIYF. The V gene is TRBV2, the J gene TRBJ1-3; 9 nucleotides line up with TRBD1. J gave up 8 bases and V 10 bases, and 9 bases lay outside the gene matches. This CDR3 comprises 13 residues. Germline assignment: CDR1 SNHLY and CDR2 FYNNEI.

This clone was seen more than once but under ten times. This CDR3 is CASRKGSNSPLHF. The CDR3 DNA sequence: TGTGCCAGCAGAAAAGGGAGTAATTCACCCCTCCACTTT. J is TRBJ1-6 and V is TRBV2; no reliable D call. V shed 6 bases and J shed 6 bases, with 9 bases lying between them. The CDR3 is made up of 13 amino acids. Germline V gene data show CDR1 as SNHLY and CDR2 as FYNNEI. Full variable domain (remainder filled in from reference TRBV2 and TRBJ1-6): EPEVTQTPSHQVTQMGQEVILRCVPISNHLYFYWYRQILGQKVEFLVSFYNNEISEKSEIFDDQFSVERPDGSNFTLKIRSTKLEDSAMYFCASRKGSNSPLHFGNGTRLTVT.

The table lists this clone with a few counts. The rearrangement links TRBV6-5 to TRBJ1-6, with no clear D. The CDR3 consists of 16 residues. The V gene lost 0 bases and the J gene lost 5 bases, with 11 bases spanning the gap. Germline V gives CDR1 MNHEY, CDR2 SVGAGI. This chain's CDR3 is CASSYSPGVDNSPLHF. The CDR3, as DNA: TGTGCCAGCAGTTACTCCCCGGGTGTAGATAATTCACCCCTCCACTTT.

The chain joins TRBV4-1 to TRBJ2-3, with D hard to call. There are 16 residues in the CDR3. Germline loops: CDR1 MGHRA, CDR2 YSYEKL. V was trimmed by 1 base and J by 1 base, leaving 12 bases between them. The CDR3, as DNA: TGCGCCAGCAGCCAAGTGTTGGCAGCCGGCACAGATACGCAGTATTTT. This encodes CASSQVLAAGTDTQYF.

V usage is TRBV11-3 and J usage is TRBJ2-1; D is ambiguous. This CDR3 has 15 residues. Trimming removed 0 bases at V and 4 bases at J, with 10 bases between. Germline CDR1 and CDR2: SGHNT and YENEEA. This CDR3 reads CASSLDSQSYNEQFF. CDR3 bases: TGTGCCAGCAGCTTAGATTCCCAATCATACAATGAGCAGTTCTTC. The full variable domain, completed using reference TRBV11-3 and TRBJ2-1, is EAGVVQSPRYKIIEKKQPVAFWCNPISGHNTLYWYLQNLGQGPELLIRYENEEAVDDSQLPKDRFSAERLKGVDSTLKIQPAELGDSAVYLCASSLDSQSYNEQFFGPGTRLTVL.

The chain joins TRBV4-2 to TRBJ2-5, with D perhaps TRBD2 (6 bases). V shed 3 bases and J shed 1 base, with 9 bases lying between them. Germline-derived CDR1 and CDR2 are LGHNA and YNFKEQ. CDR3 length: 14 residues. This CDR3 reads CASSHGGLQETQYF. The DNA for the CDR3 is TGTGCCAGCAGCCATGGAGGGCTCCAAGAGACCCAGTACTTC.

The chain recombines TRBV14 with TRBJ2-2; D is unresolved. Per germline, CDR1 SGHDN and CDR2 FVKESK. There are 14 residues in the CDR3. V lost 2 bases, J lost 0 bases, and 4 bases lay in between. For the CDR3, the DNA is TGTGCCAGCAGCCAATATTCGAACACCGGGGAGCTGTTTTTT. This translates into CASSQYSNTGELFF.

The chain combines TRBV2 with TRBJ2-7, with D possibly TRBD1 on 6 matching bases. Looked up from germline, CDR1 is SNHLY and CDR2 is FYNNEI. The CDR3 is 14 amino acids. V was clipped by 7 bases and J by 0 bases, with 13 bases between them. The CDR3 region has the DNA TGTGCCAGCAACAGGGAGACGGTCTCCTACGAGCAGTACTTC. It translates to CASNRETVSYEQYF.

The V and J genes are TRBV6-5 and TRBJ2-3, with D unresolved. The germline V gene has CDR1 MNHEY and CDR2 SVGAGI. This CDR3 is built from 15 residues. V lost 6 bases, J lost 2 bases, and 15 bases lay in between. DNA for the CDR3: TGTGCCAGCAGGGCGGTAAGGGCCCTCACAGATACGCAGTATTTT. The encoded protein is CASRAVRALTDTQYF.

This clone was seen a few times. The chain has TRBV12-3 or TRBV12-4 and TRBJ2-1, with TRBD2 matching over 10 bases. This CDR3 has 13 residues. J gave up 7 bases and V 10 bases, and 7 bases lay outside the gene matches. The CDR3 loop reads CAISGGANNEQFF. The CDR3 DNA sequence: TGTGCCATAAGCGGGGGGGCGAATAATGAGCAGTTCTTC.

This CDR3 is CASSVTGDQPQHF. In DNA, the CDR3 is TGTGCCAGCAGTGTTACAGGGGATCAGCCCCAGCATTTT. The J gene is TRBJ1-5, the V gene TRBV2, with TRBD1 identical over 7 bases. V lost 4 bases to trimming and J lost 5 bases; unmatched junction nucleotides: 2. The CDR3 is made up of 13 amino acids. Germline V gene lookup returns CDR1 SNHLY and CDR2 FYNNEI.

The chain recombines TRBV10-3 with TRBJ2-7, with 7 positions matching TRBD1. The CDR3 runs to 14 residues. With V trimmed by 6 bases and J by 3 bases, 8 bases remained unmatched. The germline V gene encodes CDR1 ENHRY and CDR2 SYGVKD. The CDR3 spells CAISPGTEYYEQYF. The DNA of the CDR3 is TGTGCCATCAGCCCCGGGACAGAGTACTACGAGCAGTACTTC.

The chain employs TRBV7-3 and TRBJ2-1; tentative D call: TRBD1 (6 bases). Germline assignment: CDR1 SGHTA and CDR2 FQGTGA. Trimming took 5 bases from V and 5 from J, leaving 13 bases between them. The length of the CDR3 is 14 residues. The CDR3 DNA sequence: TGTGCCAGCAGCCGAGCGGACAGACACAATGAGCAGTTCTTC. Residues: CASSRADRHNEQFF.

The chain links TRBV6-1 to TRBJ2-3, with 13 bases aligning to TRBD2. Trimming cost V 4 bases and J 2 bases; bases outside gene matches: 12. The CDR3 has 19 amino acids. CDR1 MNHNS and CDR2 SASEGT come from the germline V gene. CDR3 protein: CASSVTTGTSGTYTDTQYF. Written as DNA, the CDR3 is TGTGCCAGCAGTGTAACAACCGGGACTAGCGGGACTTACACAGATACGCAGTATTTT.

This chain uses TRBV5-1 with TRBJ2-7; a weak D match, TRBD2 (5 bases). The germline V gene has CDR1 SGHRS and CDR2 YFSETQ. Trimming left V 4 bases short and J 2 bases short, with 13 bases between. The CDR3 is 14 residues long. CDR3 nucleotides: TGCGCCAGCAGCGGGGAGAGGAGCACCTACGAGCAGTACTTC. As protein: CASSGERSTYEQYF.

The DNA of the CDR3 is TGTGCCAGCAGTAATGACAGGGAGACTGAAGCTTTCTTT. It translates to CASSNDRETEAFF. This chain uses TRBV2 with TRBJ1-1, with TRBD1 matching 7 bases. The CDR3 is 13 residues long. J gave up 5 bases and V 5 bases, and 5 bases lay outside the gene matches. Germline CDR1 is SNHLY and CDR2 is FYNNEI.

The chain employs TRBV5-1 and TRBJ2-2, with D perhaps matching TRBD1 (5 bases). In germline, CDR1 is SGHRS, CDR2 YFSETQ. Trimming cost V 2 bases and J 3 bases, with 11 bases left between them. The CDR3 totals 15 residues. The CDR3 sequence: CASSFQGGDTGELFF. The CDR3 region has the DNA TGCGCCAGCAGCTTCCAGGGCGGCGACACCGGGGAGCTGTTTTTT.

This clone was counted only a few times. This rearrangement joins TRBV11-3 to TRBJ1-2, with D perhaps matching TRBD1 (6 bases). The CDR3 consists of 16 residues. V lost 4 bases, J lost 2 bases, and 17 bases lay in between. Per the germline V gene, CDR1 is SGHNT and CDR2 is YENEEA. CDR3 protein: CASSSRPGTPNYGYTF. The CDR3 DNA reads as TGTGCCAGCAGCTCACGTCCCGGGACACCGAACTATGGCTACACCTTC.

The rearrangement links TRBV7-8 to TRBJ1-5, with unresolved D. The CDR3 contains 15 residues. The germline V gene has CDR1 SGHVS and CDR2 FQNEAQ. Between the trimmed V and J ends, which lost 1 base and 0 bases, there was a span of 7 bases. CDR3 region: CASSLETISNQPQHF. In DNA, the CDR3 is TGTGCCAGCAGCTTAGAGACTATTAGCAATCAGCCCCAGCATTTT.